This T cell receptor beta chain derives from a study of a mutant IDH1 vaccine in newly diagnosed glioma. About the research overall: Vaccination of patients was performed eight times, in weeks 1, 3, 5, 7, 11, 15, 19 and 23. Former treatment meant radiotherapy, temozolomide, or both; the majority had gotten both. Averaging around 42 years of age, treated patients were around 62% male and 37.5% female.

J was trimmed by 0 bases and V by 4 bases; bases with no gene match: 5. The CDR3 runs 16 residues. CDR1 is ENHRY and CDR2 is SYGVKD in the germline V gene. Sequencing was performed with immunoSEQ multiplex PCR; in TCRdb, only in-frame clones are kept and a portion is missing. The table shows approximately 60,000 clones, with around 89% occurring only once. Stated time point: week 5, during vaccination. Each vaccine dose was 300 ug of mutant IDH1 20-mer peptide, with topical imiquimod. The study enrolled donors with new WHO grade 3 or 4 IDH1-mutant, ATRX-lost astrocytomas. This clone was picked up one time. The antigen is not known.

This receptor was taken from a woman aged 40 to 50 with glioma. The sequences come from PBMCs, collected from a glioma patient whose treatment included an IDH1 peptide vaccine. The chain combines TRBV10-3 with TRBJ2-1; 8 positions agree with TRBD2. CDR3 sequence (DNA): TGTGCCATCAGTGGGACTAGCCGGAGCTCCTACAATGAGCAGTTCTTC. The encoded protein is CAISGTSRSSYNEQFF.